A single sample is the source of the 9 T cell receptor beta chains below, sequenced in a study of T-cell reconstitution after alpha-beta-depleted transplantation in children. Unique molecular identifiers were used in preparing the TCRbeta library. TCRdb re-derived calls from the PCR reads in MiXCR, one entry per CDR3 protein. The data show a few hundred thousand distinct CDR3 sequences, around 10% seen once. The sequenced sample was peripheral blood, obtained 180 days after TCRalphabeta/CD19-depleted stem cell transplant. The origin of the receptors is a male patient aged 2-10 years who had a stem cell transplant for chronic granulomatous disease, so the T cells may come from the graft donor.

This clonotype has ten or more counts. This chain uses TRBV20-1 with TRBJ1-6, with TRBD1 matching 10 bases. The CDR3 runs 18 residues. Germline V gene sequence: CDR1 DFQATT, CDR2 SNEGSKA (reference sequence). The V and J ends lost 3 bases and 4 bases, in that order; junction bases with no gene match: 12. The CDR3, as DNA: TGCAGTGCTAGTCCCGGGACAGGGGAAACGTTTTATAATTCACCCCTCCACTTT. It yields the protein CSASPGTGETFYNSPLHF.

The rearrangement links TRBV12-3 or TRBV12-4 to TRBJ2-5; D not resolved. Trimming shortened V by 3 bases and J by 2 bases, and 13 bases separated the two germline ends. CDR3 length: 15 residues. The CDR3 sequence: CASSLSAGLQETQYF. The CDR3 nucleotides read TGTGCCAGCAGTTTGTCGGCAGGCCTACAAGAGACCCAGTACTTC.

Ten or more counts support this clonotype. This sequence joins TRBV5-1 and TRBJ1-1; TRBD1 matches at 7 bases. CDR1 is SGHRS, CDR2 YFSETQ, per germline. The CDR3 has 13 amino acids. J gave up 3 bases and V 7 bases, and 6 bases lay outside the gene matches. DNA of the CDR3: TGCGCCAGCGGACAGGTGCCAGACACTGAAGCTTTCTTT. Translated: CASGQVPDTEAFF.

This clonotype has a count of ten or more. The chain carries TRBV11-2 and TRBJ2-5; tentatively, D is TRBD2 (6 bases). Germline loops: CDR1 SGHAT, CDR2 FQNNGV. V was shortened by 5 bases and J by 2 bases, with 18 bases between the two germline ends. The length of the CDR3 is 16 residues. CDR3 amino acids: CASSPHGGGVQETQYF. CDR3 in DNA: TGTGCCAGCAGCCCACACGGGGGTGGGGTTCAAGAGACCCAGTACTTC.

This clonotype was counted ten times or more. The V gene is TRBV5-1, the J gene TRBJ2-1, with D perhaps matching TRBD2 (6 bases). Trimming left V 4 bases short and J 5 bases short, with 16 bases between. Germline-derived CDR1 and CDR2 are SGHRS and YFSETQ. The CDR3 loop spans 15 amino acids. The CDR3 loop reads CASSLWGERDNEQFF. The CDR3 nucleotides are TGCGCCAGCAGCCTATGGGGGGAGCGGGACAATGAGCAGTTCTTC.

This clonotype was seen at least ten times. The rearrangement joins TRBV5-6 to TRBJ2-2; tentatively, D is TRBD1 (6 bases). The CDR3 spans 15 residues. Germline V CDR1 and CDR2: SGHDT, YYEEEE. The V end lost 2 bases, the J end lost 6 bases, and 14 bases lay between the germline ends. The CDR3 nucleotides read TGTGCCAGCAGCTTTTGGGGGCGGATATCCGGGGAGCTGTTTTTT. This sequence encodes CASSFWGRISGELFF.

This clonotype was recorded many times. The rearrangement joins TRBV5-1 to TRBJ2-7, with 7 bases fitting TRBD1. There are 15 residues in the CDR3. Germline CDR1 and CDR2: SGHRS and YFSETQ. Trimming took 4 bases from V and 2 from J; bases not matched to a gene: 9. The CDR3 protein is CASSRNRDSTYEQYF. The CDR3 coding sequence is TGCGCCAGCAGCCGTAACAGGGACAGTACCTACGAGCAGTACTTC.

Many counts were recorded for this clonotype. In nucleotides, the CDR3 is TGTGCCAGCAGGCGGACAATCAACACTGAAGCTTTCTTT. Translated, it gives CASRRTINTEAFF. The V gene is TRBV28, the J gene TRBJ1-1; weak D call: TRBD1 (5 bases). The CDR3 is made up of 13 amino acids. Germline CDR1 and CDR2: MDHEN and SYDVKM. V was trimmed by 6 bases and J by 2 bases, leaving 10 bases between them.

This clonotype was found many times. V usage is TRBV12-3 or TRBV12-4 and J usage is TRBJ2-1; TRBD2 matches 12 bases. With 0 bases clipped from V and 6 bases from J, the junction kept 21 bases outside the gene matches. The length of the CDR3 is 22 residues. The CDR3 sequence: CASSLASLASSGRGFGSNEQFF. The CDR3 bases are TGTGCCAGCAGTTTAGCGTCCCTGGCGTCTAGCGGGAGGGGTTTTGGGTCCAATGAGCAGTTCTTC.